This is a list of T cell receptor beta chains from one sample in a study of blood T cell repertoires in COVID-19. TCRdb keeps only in-frame clones here, not all; method: immunoSEQ multiplex PCR. The repertoire holds under 500,000 clones, with 80% to 90% as singletons. Sequencing input: PBMCs or T cells enriched from blood (not recorded which). The receptors come from a man aged 25-45 years who had recovered from COVID-19. Each CDR3 is given with its conserved first and last residue. A D gene is named only where the DNA matches it firmly. The size field is filled for only some rows; it gives once, few, many or a size class.

J: TRBJ2-1; V: TRBV11-2; size: NA; D: NA; CDR3: CASSLGGITYNEQFF; DNA: TGTGCCAGCAGCTTAGGAGGTATAACCTACAATGAGCAGTTCTTC
J: TRBJ2-3; V: TRBV27; size: NA; D: NA; CDR3: CASSLLGPRGQSDTQYF; DNA: TGTGCCAGCAGTTTATTGGGACCACGAGGACAGTCGGATACGCAGTATTTT
J: TRBJ2-3; V: TRBV3-1/TRBV3-2; size: NA; D: TRBD2; CDR3: CASSRTRTSGTDTQYF; DNA: TGTGCCAGCAGCCGGACGAGGACTAGCGGAACCGATACGCAGTATTTT
J: TRBJ1-5; V: TRBV5-1; size: NA; D: NA; CDR3: CASRRSGYPSNQPQHF; DNA: TGCGCCAGCAGACGGTCAGGGTATCCGAGCAATCAGCCCCAGCATTTT
J: TRBJ1-2; V: TRBV24-1; size: NA; D: NA; CDR3: CATSGNGIRDYGYTF; DNA: TGTGCCACCAGTGGCAACGGCATCAGGGACTATGGCTACACCTTC
J: TRBJ2-7; V: TRBV10-2; size: NA; D: TRBD1; CDR3: CASSDDRAPNNF; DNA: TGCGCCAGCAGTGACGACAGGGCCCCTAACAACTTC
J: TRBJ2-1; V: TRBV5-1; size: NA; D: NA; CDR3: CASSLESWAYNEQFF; DNA: TGCGCCAGCAGCTTGGAAAGTTGGGCGTACAATGAGCAGTTCTTC
J: TRBJ2-3; V: TRBV30; size: NA; D: TRBD1; CDR3: CAWSVSGDRGMDTQYF; DNA: TGTGCCTGGAGTGTAAGTGGGGACAGGGGTATGGATACGCAGTATTTT
J: TRBJ1-5; V: TRBV28; size: NA; D: NA; CDR3: CASSLEGIVYQPQHF; DNA: TGTGCCAGCAGTTTAGAGGGTATCGTGTATCAGCCCCAGCATTTT
J: TRBJ1-2; V: TRBV5-6; size: NA; D: NA; CDR3: CASIRGGGGNYGYTF; DNA: TGTGCCAGCATCCGAGGTGGGGGAGGGAACTATGGCTACACCTTC
J: TRBJ1-1; V: TRBV4-2; size: NA; D: NA; CDR3: CASSQDVAEAFF; DNA: TGTGCCAGCAGCCAAGACGTCGCTGAAGCTTTCTTT
J: TRBJ2-7; V: TRBV7-9; size: NA; D: TRBD2; CDR3: CASSSPGLAGAYEQYF; DNA: TGTGCCAGCAGCTCACCTGGACTAGCGGGAGCCTACGAGCAGTACTTC
J: TRBJ1-2; V: TRBV7-9; size: NA; D: NA; CDR3: CASSDVPPLLDSDYGYTF; DNA: TGTGCCAGCAGCGATGTCCCTCCCCTCCTTGACTCCGACTATGGCTACACCTTC
J: TRBJ1-2; V: TRBV7-9; size: NA; D: TRBD1; CDR3: CASSLNQGDYGYTF; DNA: TGTGCCAGCAGCTTAAATCAGGGGGACTATGGCTACACCTTC
J: TRBJ1-5; V: TRBV18; size: NA; D: NA; CDR3: CASSEQSNQPQHF; DNA: TGTGCCAGCTCAGAACAGAGCAATCAGCCCCAGCATTTT
J: TRBJ2-7; V: TRBV6-2/TRBV6-3; size: NA; D: TRBD1; CDR3: CASSYPRPGTGKTYEQYF; DNA: TGTGCCAGCAGTTATCCGCGCCCCGGGACAGGGAAGACTTACGAGCAGTACTTC
J: TRBJ2-5; V: TRBV5-5; size: NA; D: TRBD2; CDR3: CASSPRTSGETQYF; DNA: TGTGCCAGCAGCCCCCGGACTAGCGGAGAGACCCAGTACTTC
J: TRBJ2-7; V: TRBV19; size: NA; D: TRBD2; CDR3: CASSRKLSGSNEQYF; DNA: TGTGCCAGTAGTAGAAAACTTAGCGGGAGCAACGAGCAGTACTTC
J: TRBJ2-7; V: TRBV5-4; size: NA; D: TRBD2; CDR3: CASSLDASGSYEQYF; DNA: TGTGCCAGCAGCTTGGATGCTAGCGGCTCCTACGAGCAGTACTTC
J: TRBJ1-4; V: TRBV18; size: NA; D: NA; CDR3: CASSPLTDEKLFF; DNA: TGTGCCAGCTCACCTTTGACAGATGAAAAACTGTTTTTT
J: TRBJ1-4; V: TRBV4-1; size: NA; D: NA; CDR3: CASSQLGLYNEKLFF; DNA: TGCGCCAGCAGCCAACTGGGACTTTATAATGAAAAACTGTTTTTT
J: TRBJ2-7; V: TRBV19; size: NA; D: NA; CDR3: CASSIGALLAEQYF; DNA: TGTGCCAGTAGTATCGGTGCGTTGCTTGCCGAGCAGTACTTC
J: TRBJ1-1; V: TRBV9; size: NA; D: NA; CDR3: CASTLVGSWNTEAFF; DNA: TGTGCCAGTACTCTAGTGGGGAGTTGGAACACTGAAGCTTTCTTT
J: TRBJ1-4; V: TRBV11-2; size: NA; D: TRBD1; CDR3: CASSSQGALNEKLFF; DNA: TGTGCCAGCAGCTCACAGGGGGCCCTTAATGAAAAACTGTTTTTT
J: TRBJ2-1; V: TRBV30; size: NA; D: NA; CDR3: CAWKPARAGEQFF; DNA: TGTGCCTGGAAACCAGCCCGGGCGGGTGAGCAGTTCTTC
J: TRBJ2-1; V: TRBV24-1; size: NA; D: TRBD1; CDR3: CATEDRDLYNEQFF; DNA: TGTGCCACCGAAGACAGGGATCTATACAATGAGCAGTTCTTC
J: TRBJ2-7; V: TRBV10-3; size: NA; D: TRBD1; CDR3: CAISWDRTYEQYF; DNA: TGTGCCATCAGTTGGGACAGAACTTACGAGCAGTACTTC
J: TRBJ2-7; V: TRBV18; size: NA; D: NA; CDR3: CASSPPGASYEQYF; DNA: TGTGCCAGCTCACCACCAGGGGCCTCCTACGAGCAGTACTTC
J: TRBJ1-1; V: TRBV14; size: NA; D: NA; CDR3: CASSQDSRVGVLAFF; DNA: TGTGCCAGCAGCCAAGATTCGAGAGTTGGTGTATTGGCTTTCTTT
J: TRBJ1-5; V: TRBV19; size: NA; D: TRBD1; CDR3: CASSITGGSAQPQHF; DNA: TGTGCCAGTAGTATCACAGGGGGATCGGCTCAGCCCCAGCATTTT
J: TRBJ1-1; V: TRBV18; size: NA; D: NA; CDR3: CASSPQDSSMNTEAFF; DNA: TGTGCCAGCTCACCACAGGACAGTTCGATGAACACTGAAGCTTTCTTT
J: TRBJ2-1; V: TRBV2; size: NA; D: NA; CDR3: CASRIQGVSNEQFF; DNA: TGTGCCAGCAGGATACAGGGTGTTTCGAATGAGCAGTTCTTC
J: TRBJ1-1; V: TRBV30; size: once; D: TRBD1; CDR3: CAWSIQRGPHTEAFF; DNA: TGTGCCTGGAGCATTCAGAGGGGGCCGCACACTGAAGCTTTCTTT
J: TRBJ2-1; V: TRBV28; size: NA; D: NA; CDR3: CASSSPVSGTYNEQFF; DNA: TGTGCCAGCAGTTCCCCCGTGAGCGGAACCTACAATGAGCAGTTCTTC
J: TRBJ2-1; V: TRBV9; size: NA; D: TRBD1; CDR3: CASSVAGRQGENEQFF; DNA: TGTGCCAGCAGCGTAGCAGGAAGACAGGGAGAAAATGAGCAGTTCTTC
J: TRBJ1-6; V: TRBV19; size: NA; D: TRBD1; CDR3: CASSTPGGRSPLHF; DNA: TGTGCCAGTAGTACTCCAGGGGGCCGGTCACCCCTCCACTTT
J: TRBJ2-1; V: TRBV9; size: NA; D: TRBD2; CDR3: CASSGGTSNEQFF; DNA: TGTGCCAGCAGCGGGGGGACTAGCAATGAGCAGTTCTTC
J: TRBJ1-3; V: TRBV13; size: NA; D: TRBD1; CDR3: CASSFQTGKAGNTIYF; DNA: TGTGCCAGCAGCTTCCAGACAGGGAAGGCTGGAAACACCATATATTTT
J: TRBJ1-6; V: TRBV28; size: NA; D: NA; CDR3: CASSIDSYNSPLHF; DNA: TGTGCCAGCAGTATCGACAGCTATAATTCACCCCTCCACTTT
J: TRBJ2-7; V: TRBV7-8; size: NA; D: NA; CDR3: CASSLDREGEQYF; DNA: TGTGCCAGCAGCTTAGACAGGGAGGGCGAGCAGTACTTC
J: TRBJ1-2; V: TRBV5-1; size: NA; D: NA; CDR3: CASSPEGENGYTF; DNA: TGCGCCAGCAGCCCAGAGGGAGAGAATGGCTACACCTTC
J: TRBJ1-3; V: TRBV4-2; size: once; D: NA; CDR3: CASSQAVSGNTIYF; DNA: TGTGCCAGCAGCCAAGCGGTTTCAGGAAACACCATATATTTT
J: TRBJ2-1; V: TRBV5-1; size: NA; D: TRBD2; CDR3: CASSSTSGRAYNEQFF; DNA: TGCGCCAGCAGCTCGACTAGCGGGAGAGCCTACAATGAGCAGTTCTTC
J: TRBJ1-1; V: TRBV18; size: NA; D: NA; CDR3: CASSPEDRTEAFF; DNA: TGTGCCAGCTCACCAGAGGATCGGACTGAAGCTTTCTTT
J: TRBJ2-3; V: TRBV27; size: NA; D: NA; CDR3: CASSLRGTDTQYF; DNA: TGTGCCAGCAGTTTAAGGGGTACAGATACGCAGTATTTT
J: TRBJ1-6; V: TRBV5-1; size: NA; D: NA; CDR3: CASSVDFLPLHF; DNA: TGCGCCAGCAGCGTAGATTTCTTGCCCCTCCACTTT
J: TRBJ1-5; V: TRBV29-1; size: NA; D: TRBD1; CDR3: CSASMTGPNQPQHF; DNA: TGCAGCGCTAGCATGACAGGGCCCAATCAGCCCCAGCATTTT
J: TRBJ2-7; V: TRBV6-1; size: NA; D: TRBD2; CDR3: CASSEYGASGRPYEQYF; DNA: TGTGCCAGCAGTGAATACGGGGCTAGCGGGAGGCCCTACGAGCAGTACTTC
J: TRBJ2-3; V: TRBV2; size: few; D: TRBD2; CDR3: CASSEGTSGTDTQYF; DNA: TGTGCCAGCAGTGAGGGGACTAGCGGCACAGATACGCAGTATTTT